The present TCR beta chain was sequenced within a study of OX40 agonist ivuxolimab in advanced cancers. Sequencing was performed with immunoSEQ multiplex PCR; in TCRdb, only in-frame clones are kept and a portion is missing. The data contain about 99,000 clones, 75% to 95% of them singletons. Trimming stripped 7 bases from V and 5 bases from J, with 12 bases between. CDR1 and CDR2 (germline): LNHDA, SQIVND (reference sequence). CDR3 size: 13 residues. The specimen was CD4+ or CD8+ T cells sorted from blood, collected in a trial of the OX40 agonist ivuxolimab. The TCR originated in an adult with an advanced solid tumor such as melanoma, head and neck, liver or kidney cancer. The chain uses TRBV19 and TRBJ1-5; the D gene is possibly TRBD1 (5 bases). The CDR3 region has the DNA TGTGCCAGTACAGGGCAGACTTATCAGCCCCAGCATTTT. Protein sequence: CASTGQTYQPQHF.